The 8 T cell receptor beta chains below were found in one sample sequenced in a study of blood T cells in healthy people across ages. Primed by a sample-barcoded 5' primer and a J-beta primer mix, a second PCR proceeded for about 6 to 11 cycles. TCRdb analysed the 5' RACE reads with MiXCR anew, one entry per CDR3 protein. The table shows around 1,000,000 distinct CDR3 sequences, with about 23% occurring only once. This sample also belongs to another study, concerning T cells of mothers and their children.

Sequences were obtained from blood. Receptors originate from a girl aged 2 to 10 in good health.

In DNA form, the CDR3 reads TGTGCCAGCAGTGAATATCTGGACAGGGGTTCCGCAGATACGCAGTATTTT. This translates into CASSEYLDRGSADTQYF. The chain combines TRBV25-1 with TRBJ2-3, with 9 bases fitting TRBD1. CDR3 length: 17 amino acids. CDR1 is MGHDK and CDR2 is SYGVNS in the germline V gene. With 0 bases clipped from V and 4 bases from J, the junction kept 8 bases outside the gene matches.

This clonotype has just a few counts. The chain employs TRBV20-1 and TRBJ2-1, with unresolved D. V lost 6 bases, J lost 0 bases, and 12 bases lay in between. The CDR3 has 14 amino acids. Germline lookup yields CDR1 DFQATT and CDR2 SNEGSKA (reference sequence). CDR3 nucleotides: TGCAGTGCCCCGGCCCCTAGCTCCTACAATGAGCAGTTCTTC. Amino acid sequence: CSAPAPSSYNEQFF.

The genes are TRBV10-3 and TRBJ2-1; no definite D call. Trimming left V 3 bases short and J 8 bases short, with 8 bases between. CDR3 length: 12 residues. CDR1 and CDR2 (germline): ENHRY, SYGVKD. CDR3 DNA: TGTGCCATCAGTGACAGCATGGATGAGCAGTTCTTC. This gives the protein CAISDSMDEQFF.

This clonotype was found a few times. The chain recombines TRBV25-1 with TRBJ1-2; D is unclear. CDR1 MGHDK and CDR2 SYGVNS come from the germline V gene. The V end was cut by 4 bases, the J end by 9 bases, with 9 bases between. The CDR3 has 11 residues. The DNA for the CDR3 is TGTGCCAGCAGTGGGATCAGGAGCTACACCTTC. The encoded protein is CASSGIRSYTF.

V and J are TRBV5-1 and TRBJ1-1; D unresolved. CDR3 length equals 14 residues. Germline V gives CDR1 SGHRS, CDR2 YFSETQ. Trimming took 0 bases from V and 2 from J, leaving 8 bases between them. CDR3 nucleotides: TGCGCCAGCAGCTTGGAATTCATTAACACTGAAGCTTTCTTT. It specifies CASSLEFINTEAFF.

This sequence joins TRBV28 and TRBJ2-3; 11 bases agree with TRBD2. Germline-derived CDR1 and CDR2 are MDHEN and SYDVKM. The CDR3 consists of 17 residues. V was pared by 3 bases and J by 3 bases, with 8 bases of the junction left unmatched. The CDR3 protein is CASSFELAGGITDTQYF. CDR3 bases: TGTGCCAGCAGTTTTGAATTAGCGGGAGGGATAACAGATACGCAGTATTTT.

This clonotype was detected only a few times. The chain employs TRBV5-6 and TRBJ2-5, with TRBD1 matching 7 bases. The germline CDR1 and CDR2 sequences are SGHDT and YYEEEE. Unmatched junction bases numbered 3, after V lost 3 bases and J lost 4 bases. The CDR3 is made up of 13 amino acids. CDR3 residues: CASSSRDRETQYF. CDR3 nucleotide sequence: TGTGCCAGCAGCTCCCGGGACAGAGAGACCCAGTACTTC.

CDR3 residues: CAISERAPGYTEAFF. The DNA for the CDR3 is TGTGCCATCAGTGAGCGCGCCCCGGGCTACACTGAAGCTTTCTTT. The chain carries TRBV10-3 and TRBJ1-1; D is undetermined. CDR1 is ENHRY, CDR2 SYGVKD, per germline. Trimming cost V 2 bases and J 3 bases, with 13 bases left between them. The length of the CDR3 is 15 residues.